This T cell receptor beta chain was identified in a study of regulatory T cells in long-lasting Graves disease. Study details: Graves' patients, newly diagnosed, had taken antithyroid drugs under 3 months.

Findings of the study overall: Possibly, too few samples lowered accuracy.

Combining iRepertoire HTBI primers with Arm-PCR of CDR3 regions, the authors built TCR beta libraries. Under the authors' procedure: Across samples, 50 to 65 TRBV and 13 to 15 TRBJ segments were found. TCRdb used MiXCR to reprocess the multiplex PCR reads, holding one entry per CDR3 protein. The V and J calls shown here were made by TCRdb, not taken from the authors' results. The data hold fewer than 400,000 distinct CDR3 sequences, with about a sixth observed a single time. This clonotype was detected a few times. The target antigen is unknown. Sample time point: newly diagnosed GD, antithyroid drugs for less than 3 months. Isolated PBMC RNA provided the starting material for the TCR library. Trimming left V 1 base short and J 1 base short, with 6 bases between. The CDR3 length is 13 residues. Germline V gives CDR1 GTSNPN, CDR2 SVGIG (reference sequence).

This clonotype originated in a female donor with Graves disease. Sequences were derived from peripheral blood mononuclear cells (PBMCs), sampled at new diagnosis, from a patient treated with antithyroid drugs. V usage is TRBV30 and J usage is TRBJ2-3, with no clear D. The CDR3 loop is CAWSARGTDTQYF. The CDR3 nucleotides read TGTGCCTGGAGTGCACGGGGCACAGATACGCAGTATTTT.